The 4 T cell receptor beta chains reported below all come from one sample, sequenced in a study of response to subunit inactivated influenza vaccine. Each CDR3 protein is one row after TCRdb ran MiXCR on the RT-PCR reads. The table includes roughly 670,000 distinct CDR3 sequences, less than 15% detected once. This specimen was PBMCs from blood, taken about 14 days before vaccination. Receptors were obtained from a man in his fifties or sixties who received an inactivated influenza vaccine.

This clonotype was observed a handful of times. V gene TRBV7-9 combines with J gene TRBJ1-1; no definite D call. Trimming removed 1 base from V and 1 base from J, with 7 bases in between. This CDR3 spans 14 amino acids. From germline, CDR1 is SEHNR and CDR2 FQNEAQ (reference sequence). The CDR3 loop is CASSLERGNTEAFF. In nucleotides, the CDR3 is TGTGCCAGCAGCTTAGAACGCGGGAACACTGAAGCTTTCTTT.

This chain links TRBV28 with TRBJ2-1; TRBD2 matches at 8 bases. Germline values: CDR1 MDHEN, CDR2 SYDVKM. Germline trimming cut 6 bases from V and 8 bases from J; bases unmatched to any gene: 9. The CDR3 contains 14 residues. CDR3 sequence (DNA): TGTGCCAGCAGCGCGGGAGGCCAGGCTTATGAGCAGTTCTTC. Translated, it gives CASSAGGQAYEQFF.

This clonotype was counted between two and nine times. The CDR3 protein is CASRTGGRPQETQYF. The CDR3 DNA reads as TGTGCCAGCAGGACTGGAGGGAGGCCTCAAGAGACCCAGTACTTC. The rearrangement links TRBV3-1 to TRBJ2-5, with D possibly TRBD2 on 6 matching bases. Trimming cost V 6 bases and J 2 bases, with 16 bases left between them. CDR3 length: 15 residues. Germline V gene sequence: CDR1 LGHDT, CDR2 YNNKEL (reference sequence).

This clonotype turned up a few times. This chain uses TRBV6-1 with TRBJ2-2; maybe TRBD1 (6 bases). Germline V lookup: CDR1 MNHNS, CDR2 SASEGT. Trimming took off 6 bases at V and 5 bases at J, with 16 bases between the two ends. The CDR3 extends over 15 amino acids. CDR3 nucleotide sequence: TGTGCCAGCAGCCGGGACACCGAACATACCGGGGAGCTGTTTTTT. Its translation is CASSRDTEHTGELFF.